The source of this T cell receptor beta chain is a study of T cell clonality in common variable immunodeficiency. Germline lookup yields CDR1 SGHTA and CDR2 FQGNSA. The CDR3 covers 14 residues. V gave up 5 bases and J gave up 2 bases; unmatched junction bases: 6. The repertoire was sequenced with immunoSEQ multiplex PCR; TCRdb's copy has only in-frame clones and lacks some. The sample is made up of approximately 51,000 clones, none counted only once. This clone was counted at least ten times. Sequencing ends 3 residues short of the CDR3 end; the germline J gene provides the rest. The sequence was obtained from a person aged 18 to 75 in good health. This chain links TRBV7-2 with TRBJ2-7; 7 nucleotides match TRBD1. Sequencing was done on a sample of peripheral blood mononuclear cells. The sequenced CDR3 bases are TGTGCCAGCAGCGACTGGACAGGAGCCTACGAG. Residues: CASSDWTGAYE. The full CDR3 is CASSDWTGAYEQYF. Drawing the rest from reference TRBV7-2 and TRBJ2-7, the complete variable domain is GAGVSQSPSNKVTEKGKDVELRCDPISGHTALYWYRQSLGQGLEFLIYFQGNSAPDKSGLPSDRFSAERTGGSVSTLTIQRTQQEDSAVYLCASSDWTGAYEQYFGPGTRLTVT.